Sequencing of this T cell receptor (beta chain) was carried out in a study of blood T cell repertoires in COVID-19. Turning to the study itself: The United States, Italy and Spain were the sources of the acute and convalescent COVID-19 samples. T cells, B-cell-depleted T cells, or PBMCs supplied cDNA or gDNA.

Trimming removed 0 bases at V and 3 bases at J, with 10 bases between. The CDR3 runs 15 residues. Germline V lookup: CDR1 SGHDT, CDR2 YYEEEE. In the original processing: It was from reference gene primer amplification that nucleated cell counts were estimated. Produced via immunoSEQ multiplex PCR; TCRdb's table is partial and in-frame only. That table is the source of V, J and clone size, and D and trimming were worked out from the DNA. Among about half a million clones listed, approximately 85% were seen once. The chain combines TRBV5-6 with TRBJ1-5, with no clear D. This receptor was taken from a human donor in a cohort sampled during active COVID-19. Source material: peripheral blood. The CDR3: CASSLAGRFNQPQHF. CDR3 sequence (DNA): TGTGCCAGCAGCTTGGCCGGGAGGTTCAATCAGCCCCAGCATTTT.